The rows below give T cell receptor beta chains drawn from one sample of a study of cytomegalovirus exposure and HLA in healthy donors. Clones were sequenced by immunoSEQ multiplex PCR, and TCRdb holds only the in-frame ones, with some missing. The sample carries roughly 100,000 clones, around 77% recorded once. Sequencing was performed on PBMCs. These receptors came from a male donor in good health and CMV-seropositive. The CDR3 runs from the conserved cysteine through the conserved F or W. The D gene is left open where the match is weak. Part of the rows lack a size; the others show once, few, many or a class for expanded clones.

V: TRBV11-2; size: once; J: TRBJ1-4; D: TRBD1; CDR3: CASSLALQGAREKLFF; DNA: TGTGCCAGCAGCTTAGCGCTACAGGGGGCAAGAGAAAAACTGTTTTTT
V: TRBV5-1; size: -; J: TRBJ2-5; D: -; CDR3: CASREQVPQETQYF; DNA: TGCGCCAGCAGGGAGCAAGTACCCCAAGAGACCCAGTACTTC
V: TRBV11-3; size: -; J: TRBJ2-2; D: -; CDR3: CASSLLTGNTGELFF; DNA: TGTGCCAGCAGCCTTTTGACAGGGAACACCGGGGAGCTGTTTTTT
V: TRBV6-5; size: -; J: TRBJ2-5; D: TRBD1; CDR3: CASSYSDRGRKTQYF; DNA: TGTGCCAGCAGTTACTCCGACAGGGGGAGAAAGACCCAGTACTTC
V: TRBV18; size: -; J: TRBJ2-7; D: TRBD2; CDR3: CASSYGAGGYEQYF; DNA: TGTGCCAGCTCGTACGGGGCGGGAGGGTACGAGCAGTACTTC
V: TRBV25-1; size: few; J: TRBJ2-1; D: TRBD2; CDR3: CASSDPAGGRNEQFF; DNA: TGTGCCAGCAGTGATCCAGCGGGAGGTAGGAATGAGCAGTTCTTC
V: TRBV4-2; size: once; J: TRBJ2-7; D: -; CDR3: CASSQDKGLAYEQYF; DNA: TGTGCCAGCAGCCAAGATAAGGGACTCGCCTACGAGCAGTACTTC
V: TRBV6-5; size: -; J: TRBJ1-2; D: TRBD1; CDR3: CASSTEGAPGYTF; DNA: TGTGCCAGCAGTACCGAGGGGGCGCCCGGCTACACCTTC
V: TRBV5-1; size: few; J: TRBJ2-1; D: TRBD1; CDR3: CASSFRDRVSDEQFF; DNA: TGCGCCAGCAGCTTCCGGGACAGGGTTTCTGATGAGCAGTTCTTC
V: TRBV4-1; size: -; J: TRBJ2-1; D: TRBD1; CDR3: CASSQVLTGVYNEQFF; DNA: TGCGCCAGCAGCCAAGTTCTGACAGGGGTCTACAATGAGCAGTTCTTC
V: TRBV14; size: -; J: TRBJ2-7; D: -; CDR3: CASSHPNGETGRSYEQYF; DNA: TGTGCCAGCAGCCATCCAAATGGGGAGACAGGGAGGTCCTACGAGCAGTACTTC
V: TRBV11-2; size: -; J: TRBJ2-7; D: -; CDR3: CASSPGTSTSEQYF; DNA: TGTGCCAGCAGCCCTGGGACTTCCACTTCCGAGCAGTACTTC
V: TRBV5-8; size: -; J: TRBJ2-7; D: TRBD1; CDR3: CASSLYRDTGALYEQYF; DNA: TGTGCCAGCAGCTTATACCGGGACACAGGGGCCCTCTACGAGCAGTACTTC
V: TRBV27; size: -; J: TRBJ2-1; D: TRBD2; CDR3: CASSRGTSGSSDEQFF; DNA: TGTGCCAGCAGTCGGGGAACTAGCGGGAGTAGCGATGAGCAGTTCTTC
V: TRBV9; size: -; J: TRBJ2-7; D: -; CDR3: CASSSGTRGPGVEQYF; DNA: TGTGCCAGCAGCTCTGGGACCAGGGGCCCCGGGGTCGAGCAGTACTTC
V: TRBV7-2; size: few; J: TRBJ2-2; D: -; CDR3: CASSVTWNTGELFF; DNA: TGTGCCAGCAGCGTAACATGGAACACCGGGGAGCTGTTTTTT
V: TRBV2; size: few; J: TRBJ2-3; D: TRBD2; CDR3: CASSDGRLAGGDTQYF; DNA: TGTGCCAGCAGTGACGGAAGACTAGCAGGCGGAGATACGCAGTATTTT
V: TRBV2; size: few; J: TRBJ2-7; D: -; CDR3: CASSEALGQQYF; DNA: TGTGCCAGCAGTGAAGCGCTGGGCCAGCAGTACTTC
V: TRBV6-4; size: once; J: TRBJ2-3; D: TRBD1; CDR3: CASSEGQGDTQYF; DNA: TGTGCCAGCAGTGAGGGACAGGGCGATACGCAGTATTTT
V: TRBV7-2; size: -; J: TRBJ1-2; D: TRBD1; CDR3: CASSSTGQGNGYTF; DNA: TGTGCCAGCAGCTCGACGGGACAGGGGAATGGCTACACCTTC
V: TRBV28; size: -; J: TRBJ1-4; D: -; CDR3: CASTVTGVRNEKLFF; DNA: TGTGCCAGCACCGTAACCGGGGTTCGTAATGAAAAACTGTTTTTT
V: TRBV5-1; size: -; J: TRBJ2-1; D: TRBD2; CDR3: CASSLGGGSSYNEQFF; DNA: TGCGCCAGCAGCTTGGGCGGGGGGAGTTCCTACAATGAGCAGTTCTTC
V: TRBV6-5; size: few; J: TRBJ2-7; D: TRBD2; CDR3: CASSYLWTSGRGEQYF; DNA: TGTGCCAGCAGTTACTTATGGACTAGCGGGAGGGGCGAGCAGTACTTC